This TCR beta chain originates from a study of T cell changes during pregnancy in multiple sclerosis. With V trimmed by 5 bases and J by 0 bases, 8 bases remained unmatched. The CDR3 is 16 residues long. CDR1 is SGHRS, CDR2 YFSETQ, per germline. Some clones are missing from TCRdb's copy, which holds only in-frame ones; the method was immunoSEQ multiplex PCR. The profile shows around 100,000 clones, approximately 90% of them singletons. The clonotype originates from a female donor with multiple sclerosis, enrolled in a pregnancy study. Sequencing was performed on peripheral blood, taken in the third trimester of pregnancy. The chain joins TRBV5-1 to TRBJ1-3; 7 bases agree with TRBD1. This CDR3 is CASRTTGANSGNTIYF. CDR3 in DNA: TGCGCCAGCAGGACTACAGGGGCGAACTCTGGAAACACCATATATTTT.